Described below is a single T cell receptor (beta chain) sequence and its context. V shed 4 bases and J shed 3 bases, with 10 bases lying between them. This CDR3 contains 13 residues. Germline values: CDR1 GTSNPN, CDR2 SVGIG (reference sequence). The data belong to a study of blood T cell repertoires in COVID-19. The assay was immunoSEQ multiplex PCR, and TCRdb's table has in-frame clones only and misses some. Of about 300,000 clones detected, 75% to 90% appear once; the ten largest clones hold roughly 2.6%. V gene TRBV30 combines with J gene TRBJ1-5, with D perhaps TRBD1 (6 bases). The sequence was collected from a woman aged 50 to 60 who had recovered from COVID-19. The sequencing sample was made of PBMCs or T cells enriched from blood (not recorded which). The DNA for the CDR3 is TGTGCCTGGACAGCGGGGGCCAATCAGCCCCAGCATTTT. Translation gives CAWTAGANQPQHF.